This T cell receptor beta chain was documented in a study of blood T cell repertoires in COVID-19. Overall study: There were acute and convalescent COVID-19 samples, and they came from the United States, Italy and Spain. T cells, B-cell-depleted T cells, or PBMCs provided the cDNA or gDNA that served as material.

Authors' analysis steps: Estimated nucleated cell counts came from reference gene primer amplification. TCRdb's copy holds only in-frame clones and misses some; the assay was immunoSEQ multiplex PCR. D and trimming were read from the DNA, whereas the V and J calls and clone size are those reported in that table. This table holds about 55,000 clones, more than 80% found once. V shed 6 bases, J shed 0 bases, and the junction held 10 bases outside the gene matches. There are 16 residues in the CDR3. CDR1 is LGHDT, CDR2 YNNKEL, per germline (reference sequence). Sequencing was performed on peripheral blood. The chain couples TRBV3-1 (or the pseudogene TRBV3-2) to TRBJ2-5; TRBD1 agrees at 7 bases. The sequence came from a man older than 75 with acute or convalescent COVID-19. CDR3 amino acids: CASSRFLGTDQETQYF. DNA of the CDR3: TGTGCCAGCAGTCGATTCCTTGGGACAGACCAAGAGACCCAGTACTTC.